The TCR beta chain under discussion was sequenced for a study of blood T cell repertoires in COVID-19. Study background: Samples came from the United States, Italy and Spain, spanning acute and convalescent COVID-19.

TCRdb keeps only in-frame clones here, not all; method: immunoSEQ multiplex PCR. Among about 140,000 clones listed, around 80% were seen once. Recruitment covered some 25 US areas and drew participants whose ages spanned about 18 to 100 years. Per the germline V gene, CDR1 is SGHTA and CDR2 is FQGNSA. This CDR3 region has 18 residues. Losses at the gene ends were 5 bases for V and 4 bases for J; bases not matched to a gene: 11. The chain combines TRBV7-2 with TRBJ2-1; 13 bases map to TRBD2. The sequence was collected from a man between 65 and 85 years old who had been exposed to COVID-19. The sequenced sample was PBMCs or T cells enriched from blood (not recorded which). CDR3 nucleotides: TGTGCCAGCAGCCTGACAAAAATGACTAGCGGGAGGTACAATGAGCAGTTCTTC. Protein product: CASSLTKMTSGRYNEQFF. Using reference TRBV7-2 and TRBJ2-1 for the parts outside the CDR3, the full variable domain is GAGVSQSPSNKVTEKGKDVELRCDPISGHTALYWYRQSLGQGLEFLIYFQGNSAPDKSGLPSDRFSAERTGGSVSTLTIQRTQQEDSAVYLCASSLTKMTSGRYNEQFFGPGTRLTVL.